The 24 T cell receptor beta chains in this list originate from one sample, sequenced in a study of cytotoxic CD8 clonotypes in ibrutinib-treated CLL. Clones were read by immunoSEQ multiplex PCR, and TCRdb kept only the in-frame ones, dropping some. Of about 330,000 clones listed, roughly 67% are singletons. The sequenced sample was PBMCs, obtained after 36 months of ibrutinib treatment. These receptors originate from a human donor with chronic lymphocytic leukemia.

The chain couples TRBV4-1 to TRBJ2-7; 7 bases fit TRBD1. The CDR3 spans 13 residues. The trim removed 4 bases at V and 5 bases at J, leaving 5 bases unmatched. The germline V gene has CDR1 MGHRA and CDR2 YSYEKL. As DNA, the CDR3 is TGCGCCAGCAGCCGGGACAGCCTCAACGAGCAGTACTTC. Translating gives CASSRDSLNEQYF.

The chain's CDR3 is CASSSDTGQGSYEQYF. CDR3 coding DNA: TGTGCCAGCAGCTCGGATACGGGACAGGGATCCTACGAGCAGTACTTC. The gene calls are TRBV7-8 and TRBJ2-7; 9 bases are shared with TRBD1. CDR3 length: 16 residues. Unmatched junction bases numbered 8, after V lost 4 bases and J lost 1 base. Germline V gene data show CDR1 as SGHVS and CDR2 as FQNEAQ.

CDR3 amino acids: CAIRRGLAGGSYEQYF. The CDR3 DNA reads TGTGCCATCAGAAGAGGACTAGCGGGAGGCTCCTACGAGCAGTACTTC. This chain connects TRBV10-3 to TRBJ2-7, with 14 bases fitting TRBD2. The CDR3 extends over 16 amino acids. Germline loops: CDR1 ENHRY, CDR2 SYGVKD. V shed 6 bases and J 0 bases; nucleotides not matched to a gene: 4.

A note on this clone: The sample contains more than one DNA sequence encoding this CDR3. This chain joins TRBV4-1 and TRBJ1-5, with D hard to call. The ends were cut back, 7 bases at V and 4 bases at J, with 20 bases in the middle. Germline V gene data show CDR1 as MGHRA and CDR2 as YSYEKL. This CDR3 comprises 16 residues. The CDR3 coding sequence is TGCGCCAGCAAAAACCTCCAGGAGGGTCTAAATCAGCCCCAGCATTTT. Protein product: CASKNLQEGLNQPQHF.

In this sample, this clone turned up a few times. The V and J genes are TRBV7-9 and TRBJ1-2, with D uncertain. CDR1 and CDR2 from the germline V gene are SEHNR and FQNEAQ (reference sequence). The germline V and J ends were trimmed by 2 bases and 6 bases, with 19 bases remaining between them. This CDR3 spans 16 amino acids. The CDR3 sequence: CASSLLLPGGKHGYTF. The CDR3, as DNA: TGTGCCAGCAGCTTACTGTTACCCGGAGGGAAGCATGGCTACACCTTC. The full variable domain, in which reference TRBV7-9 and TRBJ1-2 provide the parts outside the CDR3, is DTGVSQNPRHKITKRGQNVTFRCDPISEHNRLYWYRQTLGQGPEFLTYFQNEAQLEKSRLLSDRFSAERPKGSFSTLEIQRTEQGDSAMYLCASSLLLPGGKHGYTFGSGTRLTVV.

The rearrangement links TRBV14 to TRBJ2-3; 13 bases fit TRBD2. The junction had 6 bases not matched to a gene; V was cut back by 4 bases and J by 8 bases. The CDR3 has 15 amino acids. From germline, CDR1 is SGHDN and CDR2 FVKESK. CDR3 amino acids: CASSPTSGGAGTQYF. The CDR3 DNA sequence: TGTGCCAGCAGCCCCACTAGCGGGGGGGCCGGTACGCAGTATTTT. The entire variable domain, with the rest obtained from reference TRBV14 and TRBJ2-3, is as follows: EAGVTQFPSHSVIEKGQTVTLRCDPISGHDNLYWYRRVMGKEIKFLLHFVKESKQDESGMPNNRFLAERTGGTYSTLKVQPAELEDSGVYFCASSPTSGGAGTQYFGPGTRLTVL.

The V call is TRBV10-2, the J call TRBJ2-7; D uncertain. This CDR3 has 11 residues. The germline CDR1 and CDR2 sequences are WSHSY and SAAADI. Trimming removed 4 bases at V and 3 bases at J, with 4 bases between. CDR3 nucleotides: TGCGCCAGCAGTGCTCACTACGAGCAGTACTTC. Residues: CASSAHYEQYF.

The chain couples TRBV5-4 to TRBJ2-1; TRBD2 aligns across 12 bases. With 3 bases clipped from V and 3 bases from J, the junction kept 10 bases outside the gene matches. The CDR3 sequence is 18 residues long. Germline-derived CDR1 and CDR2 are SGHNT and YYREEE (reference sequence). CDR3 DNA sequence: TGTGCCAGCAGCTCGGCGGGGCTAGCGGGGGGGCACTACAATGAGCAGTTCTTC. It yields the protein CASSSAGLAGGHYNEQFF.

The CDR3 reads CASSSVAGGPYEQYF. Written as DNA, the CDR3 is TGTGCCAGCAGCTCAGTAGCGGGAGGGCCATACGAGCAGTACTTC. V is TRBV9 and J is TRBJ2-7, with 11 bases fitting TRBD2. J was trimmed by 4 bases and V by 4 bases; bases with no gene match: 7. Germline-derived CDR1 and CDR2 are SGDLS and YYNGEE. The CDR3 is 15 residues long.

This clone was counted a few times. The chain couples TRBV6-5 to TRBJ2-5; the D is unclear. Trimming pared 5 bases from V and 4 bases from J, leaving 14 bases between. In germline, CDR1 is MNHEY, CDR2 SVGAGI. The CDR3 loop spans 14 amino acids. CDR3 loop: CASSTRVAGETQYF. The CDR3 nucleotides are TGTGCCAGCAGTACCCGGGTAGCAGGAGAGACCCAGTACTTC.

The chain is built from TRBV5-1 and TRBJ2-2, with D maybe TRBD1 (5 bases). The CDR3 length is 14 residues. The V end lost 4 bases, the J end lost 7 bases, and 14 bases lay between the germline ends. Germline values: CDR1 SGHRS, CDR2 YFSETQ. CDR3 DNA sequence: TGCGCCAGCAGCCTGGGCAGGGCGGTCGGGGAGCTGTTTTTT. The encoded protein is CASSLGRAVGELFF.

A few counts support this clone. The gene calls are TRBV2 and TRBJ2-3; D gene uncertain. From germline, CDR1 is SNHLY and CDR2 FYNNEI. Trimming took off 4 bases at V and 4 bases at J, with 9 bases between the two ends. The CDR3 is 13 amino acids. The CDR3 here is CASSVSRADTQYF. The CDR3 region has the DNA TGTGCCAGCAGTGTCTCTAGGGCAGATACGCAGTATTTT.

This clone was seen only once. The chain links TRBV11-2 to TRBJ1-2; D unresolved. Trimming left V 5 bases short and J 1 base short, with 8 bases between. The length of the CDR3 is 13 residues. Germline CDR1 is SGHAT and CDR2 is FQNNGV. The CDR3 here is CASSQDFNYGYTF. The CDR3 DNA reads as TGTGCCAGCAGCCAAGACTTTAACTATGGCTACACCTTC.

Only a few counts were recorded for this clone. The J gene is TRBJ1-4, the V gene TRBV7-9, with no clear D. The CDR3 is made up of 13 amino acids. V was trimmed by 2 bases and J by 7 bases, leaving 8 bases between them. Germline values: CDR1 SEHNR, CDR2 FQNEAQ (reference sequence). CDR3 protein: CASSLTRAEKLFF. CDR3 sequence (DNA): TGTGCCAGCAGCTTAACAAGGGCTGAAAAACTGTTTTTT.

The rearrangement links TRBV5-1 to TRBJ2-7; 8 nucleotides line up with TRBD2. Germline-derived CDR1 and CDR2 are SGHRS and YFSETQ. V was clipped by 4 bases and J by 5 bases; unmatched bases: 5. The CDR3 length is 13 residues. The CDR3 here is CASSRAGVNEQYF. CDR3 in DNA: TGCGCCAGCAGCCGAGCGGGAGTAAACGAGCAGTACTTC.

V is TRBV5-6 and J is TRBJ2-3; maybe TRBD1 (6 bases). Germline lookup yields CDR1 SGHDT and CDR2 YYEEEE. The CDR3 runs 16 residues. Trimming removed 4 bases at V and 1 base at J, with 16 bases between. CDR3 sequence (DNA): TGTGCCAGCAGCCCCCGACAGGAGTTTGGCACAGATACGCAGTATTTT. Translating gives CASSPRQEFGTDTQYF. Variable domain in full (rest from reference TRBV5-6 and TRBJ2-3): DAGVTQSPTHLIKTRGQQVTLRCSPKSGHDTVSWYQQALGQGPQFIFQYYEEEERQRGNFPDRFSGHQFPNYSSELNVNALLLGDSALYLCASSPRQEFGTDTQYFGPGTRLTVL.

The gene calls are TRBV5-1 and TRBJ2-7, with 8 positions matching TRBD1. CDR3 length equals 15 residues. Looked up from germline, CDR1 is SGHRS and CDR2 is YFSETQ. The ends lost 2 bases at V and 5 bases at J; junction bases unmatched: 9. CDR3 region: CASSFARTGIDEQYF. The DNA of the CDR3 is TGCGCCAGCAGCTTTGCGAGGACAGGGATAGACGAGCAGTACTTC.

The chain couples TRBV19 to TRBJ2-3; the match to TRBD2 covers 8 bases. Germline CDR1 LNHDA, CDR2 SQIVND (reference sequence). V lost 4 bases and J lost 3; bases outside the gene matches: 3. CDR3 length equals 14 residues. CDR3 sequence: CASSSGRWTDTQYF. The CDR3 DNA reads TGTGCCAGTAGTAGCGGGAGGTGGACAGATACGCAGTATTTT.

The V and J genes are TRBV2 and TRBJ1-2; D is unclear. Trimming stripped 2 bases from V and 4 bases from J, with 17 bases between. Germline CDR1 and CDR2: SNHLY and FYNNEI. The CDR3 loop spans 16 amino acids. CDR3 nucleotide sequence: TGTGCCAGCAGTGAATTAACCGTGTCCGTGCCCTATGGCTACACCTTC. Residues: CASSELTVSVPYGYTF.

The chain employs TRBV6-6 and TRBJ2-7, with D maybe TRBD2 (6 bases). The CDR3 runs to 15 residues. Trimming took 4 bases from V and 4 from J, leaving 17 bases between them. The germline V gene encodes CDR1 MNHNY and CDR2 SVGAGI (reference sequence). CDR3 sequence reads: CASSSEGTSEYEQYF. The CDR3 DNA reads as TGTGCCAGCAGTTCCGAGGGGACTTCCGAATACGAGCAGTACTTC.

This sequence joins TRBV7-9 and TRBJ2-1; 7 bases align to TRBD2. The CDR3 consists of 13 residues. The V gene end was trimmed by 2 bases and the J gene end by 10 bases; junction bases not matched to a gene: 5. In germline, CDR1 is SEHNR, CDR2 FQNEAQ (reference sequence). CDR3 sequence (DNA): TGTGCCAGCAGCTTACTTGCAGCGGGAGAGCAGTTCTTC. This encodes CASSLLAAGEQFF.

This sequence joins TRBV6-6 and TRBJ1-4, with D perhaps TRBD1 (6 bases). V lost 2 bases, J lost 11 bases, and 15 bases lay in between. The CDR3 contains 14 residues. The germline V gene encodes CDR1 MNHNY and CDR2 SVGAGI (reference sequence). In DNA form, the CDR3 reads TGTGCCAGCAGTTACGGCCAGGGGATTGGGAAACTGTTTTTT. Encoded protein: CASSYGQGIGKLFF.

The chain combines TRBV7-2 with TRBJ2-2; a possible D gene is TRBD1 (6 bases). This CDR3 region has 14 residues. Trimming pared 2 bases from V and 6 bases from J, leaving 10 bases between. Germline assignment: CDR1 SGHTA and CDR2 FQGNSA. The CDR3 nucleotides are TGTGCCAGCAGCTTATATCAGGGGCCCGGGGAGCTGTTTTTT. It codes for CASSLYQGPGELFF.

This clone has just a few counts. The J gene is TRBJ2-7, the V gene TRBV2; 8 bases line up with TRBD2. The CDR3 totals 20 residues. The J segment lost 2 bases and the V segment lost 7 bases, leaving 25 bases of the junction unmatched. Germline V gene data show CDR1 as SNHLY and CDR2 as FYNNEI. The CDR3 sequence is CASKTFSWGSGREATYEQYF. The CDR3 nucleotides are TGTGCCAGCAAGACTTTTAGTTGGGGTTCGGGGCGGGAGGCAACCTACGAGCAGTACTTC.